This TCR beta chain was identified in a study of T cells in narcolepsy. The overall study: Patients with NT1 or NT2 and healthy control donors were enrolled.

On this clone: What it binds is not known. The junction departs from the called germline gene at one end, perhaps through a read error.

Sequenced by immunoSEQ multiplex PCR; TCRdb stores in-frame clones only, minus some. The sample contains about 22,000 clones, around 81% of which appear only once. Findings and limits, study-wide: Same-patient CSF and blood CD4+ T cell clonotypes included HCRT-specific and TRIB2-specific autoreactive ones. In some patient and control memory CD4+ samples, autoreactive clones were absent. Reportedly, autoreactive clonotypes were serially detected in patients' blood but not controls'.

Germline CDR1 and CDR2: SGDLS and YYNGEE. This CDR3 contains 12 residues. The receptor was isolated from a human donor in good health. Sequenced: memory (CD45RA-) CD4+ T cells from blood. The gene calls are TRBV9 and TRBJ1-5; a weak D match, TRBD1 (5 bases). CDR3 amino acids: CRGGFSNQPQHF. Here the CDR3 DNA reads TGCCGCGGGGGATTTAGCAATCAGCCCCAGCATTTT.